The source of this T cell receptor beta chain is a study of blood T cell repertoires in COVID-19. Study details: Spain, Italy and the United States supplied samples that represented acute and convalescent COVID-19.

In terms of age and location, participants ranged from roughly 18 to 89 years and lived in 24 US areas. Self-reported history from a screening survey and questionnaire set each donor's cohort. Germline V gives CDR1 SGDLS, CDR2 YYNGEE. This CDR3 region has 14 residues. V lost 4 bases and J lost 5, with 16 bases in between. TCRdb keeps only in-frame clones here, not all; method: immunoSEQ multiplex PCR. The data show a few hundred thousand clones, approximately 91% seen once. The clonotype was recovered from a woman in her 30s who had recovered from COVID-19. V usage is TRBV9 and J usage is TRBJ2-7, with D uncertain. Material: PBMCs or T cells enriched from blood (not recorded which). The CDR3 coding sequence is TGTGCCAGCAGCCCGCTTCTGATGGCCGACGAGCAGTACTTC. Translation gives CASSPLLMADEQYF.